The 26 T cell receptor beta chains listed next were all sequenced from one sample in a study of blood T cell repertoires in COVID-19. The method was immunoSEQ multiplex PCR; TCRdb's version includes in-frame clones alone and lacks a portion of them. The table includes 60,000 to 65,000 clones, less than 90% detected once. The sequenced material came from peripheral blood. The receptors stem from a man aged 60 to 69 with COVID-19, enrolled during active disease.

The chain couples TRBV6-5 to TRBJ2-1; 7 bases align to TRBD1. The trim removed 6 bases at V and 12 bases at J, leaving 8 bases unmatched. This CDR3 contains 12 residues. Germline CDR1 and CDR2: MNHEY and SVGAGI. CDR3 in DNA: TGTGCCAGCAGAGGGACAGCCGAGTGGCAGTTCTTC. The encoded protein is CASRGTAEWQFF.

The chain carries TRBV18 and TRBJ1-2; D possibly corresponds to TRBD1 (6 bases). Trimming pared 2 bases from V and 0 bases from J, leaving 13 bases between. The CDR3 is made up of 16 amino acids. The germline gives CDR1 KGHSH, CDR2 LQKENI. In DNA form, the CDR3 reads TGTGCCAGCTCACCAACAGACAGGAAGACTAACTATGGCTACACCTTC. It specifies CASSPTDRKTNYGYTF.

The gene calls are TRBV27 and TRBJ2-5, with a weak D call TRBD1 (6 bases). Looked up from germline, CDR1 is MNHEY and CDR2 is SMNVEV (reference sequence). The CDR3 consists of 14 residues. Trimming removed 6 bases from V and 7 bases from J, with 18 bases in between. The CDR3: CASSQTGTVWTQYF. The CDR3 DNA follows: TGTGCCAGCAGCCAAACAGGGACCGTGTGGACCCAGTACTTC.

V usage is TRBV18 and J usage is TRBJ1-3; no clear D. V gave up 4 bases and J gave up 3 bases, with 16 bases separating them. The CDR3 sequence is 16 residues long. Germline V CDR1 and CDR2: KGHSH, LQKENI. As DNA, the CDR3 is TGTGCCAGCTCACTAGAAATGCGGGCCGGTGGAAACACCATATATTTT. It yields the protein CASSLEMRAGGNTIYF.

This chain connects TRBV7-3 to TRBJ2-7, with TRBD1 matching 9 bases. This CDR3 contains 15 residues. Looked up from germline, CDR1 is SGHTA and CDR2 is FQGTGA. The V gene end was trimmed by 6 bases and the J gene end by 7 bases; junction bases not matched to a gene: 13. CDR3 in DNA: TGTGCCAGCAGTACGACCGGGACAGGGTTAGAAGAGCAGTACTTC. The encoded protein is CASSTTGTGLEEQYF. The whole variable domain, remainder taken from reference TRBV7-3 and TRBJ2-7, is GAGVSQTPSNKVTEKGKYVELRCDPISGHTALYWYRQSLGQGPEFLIYFQGTGAADDSGLPNDRFFAVRPEGSVSTLKIQRTERGDSAVYLCASSTTGTGLEEQYFGPGTRLTVT.

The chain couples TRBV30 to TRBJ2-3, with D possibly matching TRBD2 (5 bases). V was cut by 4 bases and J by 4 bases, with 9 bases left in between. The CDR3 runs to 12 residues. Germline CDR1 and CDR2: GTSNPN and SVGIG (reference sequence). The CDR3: CAWTLGADTQYF. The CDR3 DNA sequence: TGTGCCTGGACCCTCGGGGCAGATACGCAGTATTTT.

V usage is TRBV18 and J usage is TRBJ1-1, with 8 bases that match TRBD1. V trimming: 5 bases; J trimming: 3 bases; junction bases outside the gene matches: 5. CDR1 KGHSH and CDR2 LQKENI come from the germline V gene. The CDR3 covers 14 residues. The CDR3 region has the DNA TGTGCCAGCTCAAAGGACAGGGAATACACTGAAGCTTTCTTT. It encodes CASSKDREYTEAFF.

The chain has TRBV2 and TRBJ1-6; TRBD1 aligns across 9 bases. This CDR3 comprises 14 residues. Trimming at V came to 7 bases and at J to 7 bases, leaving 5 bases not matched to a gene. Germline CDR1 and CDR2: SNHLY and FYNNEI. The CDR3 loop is CASNRDRDNSPLHF. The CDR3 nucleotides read TGTGCCAGCAATCGGGACAGGGACAATTCACCCCTCCACTTT.

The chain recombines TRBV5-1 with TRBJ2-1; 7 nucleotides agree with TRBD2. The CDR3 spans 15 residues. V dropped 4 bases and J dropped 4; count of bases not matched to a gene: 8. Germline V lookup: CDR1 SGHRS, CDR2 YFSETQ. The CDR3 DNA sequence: TGCGCCAGCAGCCCGGAGGGAGGGAGTTACAATGAGCAGTTCTTC. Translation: CASSPEGGSYNEQFF.

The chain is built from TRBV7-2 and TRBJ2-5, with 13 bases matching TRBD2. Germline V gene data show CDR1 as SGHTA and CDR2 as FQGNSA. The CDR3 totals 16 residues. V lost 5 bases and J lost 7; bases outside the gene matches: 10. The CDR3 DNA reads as TGTGCCAGCAGCCGCGAAGGGACTAGCGGGGTCGGGACCCAGTACTTC. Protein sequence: CASSREGTSGVGTQYF.

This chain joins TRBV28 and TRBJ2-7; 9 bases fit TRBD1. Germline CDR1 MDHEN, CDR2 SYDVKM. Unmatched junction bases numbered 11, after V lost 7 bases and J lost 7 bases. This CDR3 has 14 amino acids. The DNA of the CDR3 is TGTGCCAGCACCATGACAGGGGGATTGGGGGAGCAGTACTTC. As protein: CASTMTGGLGEQYF.

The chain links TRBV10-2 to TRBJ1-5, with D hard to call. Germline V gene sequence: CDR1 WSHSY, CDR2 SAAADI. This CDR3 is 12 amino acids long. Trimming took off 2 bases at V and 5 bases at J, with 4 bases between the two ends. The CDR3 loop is CASSERYQPQHF. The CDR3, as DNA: TGCGCCAGCAGTGAGCGGTATCAGCCCCAGCATTTT.

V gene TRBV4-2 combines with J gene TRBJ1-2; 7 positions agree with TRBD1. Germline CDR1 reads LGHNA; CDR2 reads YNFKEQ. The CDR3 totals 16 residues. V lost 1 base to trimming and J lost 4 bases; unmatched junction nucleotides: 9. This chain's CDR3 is CASSQGRTGASYGYTF. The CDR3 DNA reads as TGTGCCAGCAGCCAAGGCCGGACAGGAGCTAGCTATGGCTACACCTTC.

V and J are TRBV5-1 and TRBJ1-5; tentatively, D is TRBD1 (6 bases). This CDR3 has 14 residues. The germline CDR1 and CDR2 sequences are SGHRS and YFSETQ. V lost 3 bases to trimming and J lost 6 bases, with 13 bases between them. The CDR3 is CASSSQGGGQPQHF. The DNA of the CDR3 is TGCGCCAGCAGCTCCCAGGGAGGGGGTCAGCCCCAGCATTTT.

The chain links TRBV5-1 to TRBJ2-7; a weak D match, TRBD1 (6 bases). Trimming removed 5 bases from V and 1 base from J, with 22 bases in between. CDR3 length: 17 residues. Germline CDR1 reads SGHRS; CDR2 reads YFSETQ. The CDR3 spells CASRSSGGSDISYEQYF. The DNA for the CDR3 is TGCGCCAGCAGGTCGAGTGGGGGCAGTGATATATCCTACGAGCAGTACTTC. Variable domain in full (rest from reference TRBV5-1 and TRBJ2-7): KAGVTQTPRYLIKTRGQQVTLSCSPISGHRSVSWYQQTPGQGLQFLFEYFSETQRNKGNFPGRFSGRQFSNSRSEMNVSTLELGDSALYLCASRSSGGSDISYEQYFGPGTRLTVT.

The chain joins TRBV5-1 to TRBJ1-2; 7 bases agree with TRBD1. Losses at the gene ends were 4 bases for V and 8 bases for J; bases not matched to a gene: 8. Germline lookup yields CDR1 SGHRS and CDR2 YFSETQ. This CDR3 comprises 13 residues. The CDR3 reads CASSPEGAEGYTF. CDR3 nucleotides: TGCGCCAGCAGCCCCGAGGGGGCGGAGGGCTACACCTTC.

The CDR3 DNA follows: TGTGCCAGCTCACCACCGGCAGTTTCAGATACGCAGTATTTT. Its protein product is CASSPPAVSDTQYF. The chain employs TRBV18 and TRBJ2-3, with D unclear. Germline V gene data show CDR1 as KGHSH and CDR2 as LQKENI. Trimming took 0 bases from V and 4 from J, leaving 8 bases between them. The CDR3 is 14 residues long.

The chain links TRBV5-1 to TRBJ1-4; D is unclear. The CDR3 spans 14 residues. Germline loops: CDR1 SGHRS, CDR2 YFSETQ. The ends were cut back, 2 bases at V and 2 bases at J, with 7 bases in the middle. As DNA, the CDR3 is TGCGCCAGCAGCTTAGGGAGTACTAATGAAAAACTGTTTTTT. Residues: CASSLGSTNEKLFF.

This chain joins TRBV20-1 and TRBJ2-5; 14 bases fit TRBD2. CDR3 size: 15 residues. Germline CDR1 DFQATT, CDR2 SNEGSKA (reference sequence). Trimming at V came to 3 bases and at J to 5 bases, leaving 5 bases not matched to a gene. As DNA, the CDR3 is TGCAGTGCTAGTAGGACTAGCGGGGGGTTTGAGACCCAGTACTTC. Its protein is CSASRTSGGFETQYF.

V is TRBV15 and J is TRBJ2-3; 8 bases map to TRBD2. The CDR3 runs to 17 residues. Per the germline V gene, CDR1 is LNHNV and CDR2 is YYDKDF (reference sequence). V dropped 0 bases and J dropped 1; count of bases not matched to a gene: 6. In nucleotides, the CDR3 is TGTGCCACCAGCAGAGAGGGGCTAGCGGGCCGCACAGATACGCAGTATTTT. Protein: CATSREGLAGRTDTQYF.

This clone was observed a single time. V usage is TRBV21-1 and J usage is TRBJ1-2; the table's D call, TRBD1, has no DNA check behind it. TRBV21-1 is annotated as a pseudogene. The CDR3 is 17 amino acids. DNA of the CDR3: TGTGCCAGCAGCAACGGTCAAAGGACAGACCTCCCCCTTGGCTACACCTTC. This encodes CASSNGQRTDLPLGYTF.

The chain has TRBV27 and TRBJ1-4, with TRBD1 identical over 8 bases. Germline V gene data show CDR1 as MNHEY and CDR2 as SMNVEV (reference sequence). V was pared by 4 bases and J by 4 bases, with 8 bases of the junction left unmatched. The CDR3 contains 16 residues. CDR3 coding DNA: TGTGCCAGCAGTTCGATGCAGGGGGCGGGTAATGAAAAACTGTTTTTT. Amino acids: CASSSMQGAGNEKLFF.

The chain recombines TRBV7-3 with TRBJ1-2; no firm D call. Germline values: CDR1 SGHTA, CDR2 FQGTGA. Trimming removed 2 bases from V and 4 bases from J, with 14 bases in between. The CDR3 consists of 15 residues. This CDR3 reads CASSLESQAPYGYTF. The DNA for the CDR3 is TGTGCCAGCAGCTTAGAGTCCCAGGCACCCTATGGCTACACCTTC.

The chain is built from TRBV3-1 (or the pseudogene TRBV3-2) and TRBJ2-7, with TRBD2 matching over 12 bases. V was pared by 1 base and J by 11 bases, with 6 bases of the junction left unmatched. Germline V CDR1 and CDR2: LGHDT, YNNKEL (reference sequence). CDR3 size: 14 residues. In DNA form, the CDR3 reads TGTGCCAGCAGCCAAGGGACTAGCGGGGCCGGCGAGTACTTC. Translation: CASSQGTSGAGEYF.

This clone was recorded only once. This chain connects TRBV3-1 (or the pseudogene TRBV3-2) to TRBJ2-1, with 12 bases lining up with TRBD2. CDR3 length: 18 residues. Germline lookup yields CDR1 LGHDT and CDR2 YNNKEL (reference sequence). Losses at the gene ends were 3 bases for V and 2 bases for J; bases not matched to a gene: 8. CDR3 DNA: TGTGCCAGCAGCCAGGGACTAGCGGGTGTCTCTACCTACAATGAGCAGTTCTTC. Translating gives CASSQGLAGVSTYNEQFF.

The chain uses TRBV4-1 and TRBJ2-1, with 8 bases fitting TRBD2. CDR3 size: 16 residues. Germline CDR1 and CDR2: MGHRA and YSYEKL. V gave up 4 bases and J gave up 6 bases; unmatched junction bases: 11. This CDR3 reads CASSRGRGAGRNEQFF. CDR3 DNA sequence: TGCGCCAGCAGCCGAGGGCGGGGGGCAGGACGCAATGAGCAGTTCTTC.